A selection of T cell receptor beta chains follows, all from one sample in a study of vaccination effects on CD4 cells after COVID-19. Assay: immunoSEQ multiplex PCR; the TCRdb copy retains only in-frame clones and omits some. Of approximately 74,000 clones in the sample, about four fifths were seen once. For these TCRs, the target antigens are not known. The material sequenced was CD4+ T cells from PBMCs cultured with HCoV-NL63 spike peptides, taken before COVID-19 vaccination. These receptors all come from a human donor who received a COVID-19 vaccine. Both conserved end residues are part of each CDR3. The D gene is left open where the match is weak. Where a row states a size, it is once, few, many or the class of an expanded clone; other rows omit it.

clone size | J gene | D gene | V gene | CDR3 protein | CDR3 DNA
- | TRBJ1-6 | - | TRBV12-3/TRBV12-4 | CASSRAGYSPLHF | TGTGCCAGCAGTCGGGCTGGGTATTCACCCCTCCACTTT
- | TRBJ2-4 | TRBD1 | TRBV7-9 | CASSFGRDSAKNIQYF | TGTGCCAGCAGCTTTGGTAGGGACAGTGCCAAAAACATTCAGTACTTC
- | TRBJ2-2 | TRBD1 | TRBV5-6 | CASSETTGLNTGELFF | TGTGCCAGCAGTGAGACGACAGGGTTGAACACCGGGGAGCTGTTTTTT
- | TRBJ1-3 | - | TRBV6-6 | CASMEQTFSGNTIYF | TGTGCCAGCATGGAGCAAACCTTCTCTGGAAACACCATATATTTT
- | TRBJ1-3 | TRBD1 | TRBV29-1 | CSVVRTGLSSGNTIYF | TGCAGCGTCGTAAGGACAGGGTTATCCTCTGGAAACACCATATATTTT
- | TRBJ1-5 | - | TRBV6-2/TRBV6-3 | CASSYPDGGQPQHF | TGTGCCAGCAGTTACCCCGACGGAGGTCAGCCCCAGCATTTT
- | TRBJ2-5 | TRBD1 | TRBV28 | CASSLTGGGQETQYF | TGTGCCAGCAGTTTAACAGGGGGCGGTCAAGAGACCCAGTACTTC
- | TRBJ2-4 | TRBD1 | TRBV3-1/TRBV3-2 | CASSLHQGQGALGNIQYF | TGTGCCAGCAGCCTCCACCAGGGACAGGGGGCTTTAGGGAACATTCAGTACTTC
- | TRBJ1-6 | - | TRBV3-1/TRBV3-2 | CASSQVFGPSSYNSPLHF | TGTGCCAGCAGCCAAGTTTTCGGACCCAGCTCCTATAATTCACCCCTCCACTTT
- | TRBJ2-5 | - | TRBV6-6 | CASSYSGGMYQETQYF | TGTGCCAGCAGTTACTCAGGGGGGATGTACCAAGAGACCCAGTACTTC
- | TRBJ2-6 | TRBD1 | TRBV5-1 | CASSLTRQGFLSGANVLTF | TGCGCCAGCAGCTTGACACGACAGGGATTTTTATCTGGGGCCAACGTCCTGACTTTC
- | TRBJ2-4 | TRBD2 | TRBV28 | CASSGGVVAKNIQYF | TGTGCCAGCAGTGGGGGGGTAGTAGCCAAAAACATTCAGTACTTC
- | TRBJ1-1 | - | TRBV6-5 | CASSYDYQGPEAFF | TGTGCCAGCAGTTACGACTATCAGGGCCCTGAAGCTTTCTTT
once | TRBJ2-3 | TRBD2 | TRBV29-1 | CSVKERGTPSTDTQYF | TGCAGCGTCAAGGAGCGGGGGACCCCTAGCACAGATACGCAGTATTTT
- | TRBJ1-2 | - | TRBV30 | CAWSVFRVGNYGYTF | TGTGCCTGGAGTGTCTTTCGGGTAGGGAACTATGGCTACACCTTC
- | TRBJ1-1 | - | TRBV30 | CAWSLENTEAFF | TGTGCCTGGAGTCTCGAGAACACTGAAGCTTTCTTT
- | TRBJ1-5 | - | TRBV28 | CASIKGQYQPQHF | TGTGCCAGCATAAAGGGGCAGTATCAGCCCCAGCATTTT
few | TRBJ1-5 | - | TRBV4-1 | CASSQVSGGQGNQPQHF | TGCGCCAGCAGCCAAGTGAGCGGAGGCCAGGGCAATCAGCCCCAGCATTTT
- | TRBJ1-5 | TRBD1 | TRBV12-5 | CASGLEWTGDSNQPQHF | TGTGCTAGTGGTTTGGAATGGACAGGGGATAGCAATCAGCCCCAGCATTTT
- | TRBJ2-3 | TRBD2 | TRBV5-1 | CASSLASGADTQYF | TGCGCCAGCAGCTTGGCTAGCGGGGCAGATACGCAGTATTTT
- | TRBJ2-2 | TRBD2 | TRBV10-2 | CASSGLAVMNTGELFF | TGCGCCAGCAGTGGACTAGCGGTGATGAACACCGGGGAGCTGTTTTTT
- | TRBJ2-3 | TRBD2 | TRBV7-2 | CASSSAGALTDTQYF | TGTGCCAGCAGCTCAGCGGGGGCGCTCACAGATACGCAGTATTTT
- | TRBJ1-6 | - | TRBV25-1 | CASSRTGSLSPLHF | TGTGCCAGCAGTCGAACAGGGTCGTTATCACCCCTCCACTTT
- | TRBJ1-2 | - | TRBV4-3 | CASSQVGEANYGYTF | TGCGCCAGCAGCCAAGTTGGGGAAGCTAACTATGGCTACACCTTC
- | TRBJ2-2 | TRBD2 | TRBV6-5 | CASTLAGGPTGELFF | TGTGCCAGCACCCTAGCGGGGGGGCCCACCGGGGAGCTGTTTTTT
once | TRBJ1-1 | TRBD1 | TRBV27 | CASSSSRGGTEAFF | TGTGCCAGCAGTTCATCCAGGGGGGGGACTGAAGCTTTCTTT
few | TRBJ1-2 | - | TRBV5-1 | CASSFAELLDGYTF | TGCGCCAGCAGCTTCGCAGAGCTGCTAGATGGCTACACCTTC
- | TRBJ1-6 | TRBD1 | TRBV9 | CASSAQTGFYSPLHF | TGTGCCAGCAGCGCCCAGACAGGGTTCTATTCACCCCTCCACTTT
- | TRBJ1-2 | - | TRBV30 | CAWSRPLLDYGYTF | TGTGCCTGGAGTCGCCCCCTTCTAGACTATGGCTACACCTTC
- | TRBJ2-1 | - | TRBV9 | CASSADPRHNYNEQFF | TGTGCCAGCAGCGCAGATCCCAGACACAACTACAATGAGCAGTTCTTC
- | TRBJ1-6 | - | TRBV3-1/TRBV3-2 | CASSQDSFRNSPLHF | TGTGCCAGCAGCCAAGACTCCTTTAGGAATTCACCCCTCCACTTT
- | TRBJ2-5 | - | TRBV5-6 | CASSLVAIAFEVETQYF | TGTGCCAGCAGCTTGGTCGCGATTGCCTTCGAAGTTGAGACCCAGTACTTC
- | TRBJ2-5 | - | TRBV24-1 | CATSPSGAQETQYF | TGTGCCACCTCTCCGTCGGGGGCACAGGAGACCCAGTACTTC
- | TRBJ2-3 | TRBD2 | TRBV4-1 | CASSQYSGGATDTQYF | TGCGCCAGCAGCCAATACAGCGGGGGGGCCACAGATACGCAGTATTTT
- | TRBJ1-1 | TRBD1 | TRBV28 | CASSSLTGTYTEAFF | TGTGCCAGCAGTTCTTTGACAGGGACCTACACTGAAGCTTTCTTT
- | TRBJ2-2 | - | TRBV6-5 | CASSFTGNTGELFF | TGTGCCAGCAGTTTTACAGGAAACACCGGGGAGCTGTTTTTT
- | TRBJ2-3 | - | TRBV24-1 | CATGPGAGRTDTQYF | TGTGCCACCGGGCCGGGGGCGGGACGCACAGATACGCAGTATTTT
- | TRBJ2-3 | - | TRBV20-1 | CSANPRDTQYF | TGCAGTGCTAATCCTAGAGATACGCAGTATTTT
- | TRBJ1-2 | - | TRBV20-1 | CSASLGNYGYTF | TGCAGTGCTAGTTTGGGTAACTATGGCTACACCTTC
- | TRBJ2-3 | - | TRBV19 | CASSILTGDTQYF | TGTGCCAGTAGTATTCTGACCGGAGATACGCAGTATTTT
- | TRBJ2-3 | TRBD1 | TRBV29-1 | CSVEGQGTDTQYF | TGCAGCGTTGAAGGACAGGGAACAGATACGCAGTATTTT
- | TRBJ1-2 | - | TRBV27 | CASRDTIYGYTF | TGTGCCAGCCGGGACACTATCTATGGCTACACCTTC
- | TRBJ1-1 | - | TRBV5-5 | CASSSTTAMNTEAFF | TGTGCCAGCAGCTCGACGACAGCGATGAACACTGAAGCTTTCTTT
- | TRBJ1-1 | - | TRBV19 | CASSMAFPGVNTEAFF | TGTGCCAGTAGTATGGCTTTCCCAGGGGTGAACACTGAAGCTTTCTTT